The next 18 T cell receptor beta chains were all read from a single sample in a study of cytomegalovirus exposure and HLA in healthy donors (TCRdb year 2017). Library generation was performed with the immunoSEQ multiplex PCR assay. Here the immuneACCESS table is served through TCRdb, limited to in-frame sequences with V and J called. Missing clones are a known gap in these copies; in checked studies unresolved V genes cover under half, and the rest lacks a known reason. The sample records 150,000 to 200,000 clones, around nine tenths of which are singletons. Roughly 1.4% of the sample rests with the top ten. The specimen sequenced was PBMCs. The receptors originated from a woman under 40 in good health and CMV-seronegative.

This chain joins TRBV19 and TRBJ2-1; 9 bases align to TRBD2. CDR1 LNHDA and CDR2 SQIVND come from the germline V gene (reference sequence). The CDR3 has 15 amino acids. V trimming: 1 base; J trimming: 6 bases; junction bases outside the gene matches: 4. CDR3 DNA: TGTGCCAGTAGTATAGGCGGGGGGGCACGCAATGAGCAGTTCTTC. It yields the protein CASSIGGGARNEQFF.

V usage is TRBV6-5 and J usage is TRBJ2-7; 8 nucleotides line up with TRBD2. CDR3 length: 15 residues. Germline V gives CDR1 MNHEY, CDR2 SVGAGI. J gave up 0 bases and V 0 bases, and 1 base lay outside the gene matches. This chain's CDR3 is CASSYSAGASYEQYF. The CDR3 DNA reads as TGTGCCAGCAGTTACTCAGCGGGGGCCTCCTACGAGCAGTACTTC.

The V call is TRBV7-9, the J call TRBJ2-2, with TRBD1 matching over 7 bases. The CDR3 extends over 16 amino acids. Germline V CDR1 and CDR2: SEHNR, FQNEAQ (reference sequence). The junction had 11 bases not matched to a gene; V was cut back by 6 bases and J by 4 bases. The CDR3 DNA reads TGTGCCAGCAGACCCCACAGGGGTCGAAGCACCGGGGAGCTGTTTTTT. This encodes CASRPHRGRSTGELFF.

In its sample, this clone was seen once. The chain employs TRBV27 and TRBJ2-2, with a possible D match to TRBD1 (6 bases). The V and J ends lost 3 bases and 1 base respectively, with 9 bases between them. This CDR3 spans 15 amino acids. The germline V gene encodes CDR1 MNHEY and CDR2 SMNVEV (reference sequence). CDR3 loop: CASSFDRMNTGELFF. The DNA of the CDR3 is TGTGCCAGCAGTTTTGACAGGATGAACACCGGGGAGCTGTTTTTT.

The J gene is TRBJ1-1, the V gene TRBV19; D ambiguous. V gave up 3 bases and J gave up 1 base, with 9 bases separating them. This CDR3 is built from 14 residues. The germline V gene has CDR1 LNHDA and CDR2 SQIVND (reference sequence). The CDR3 DNA reads TGTGCCAGTAGTATGAGAGGCCAGAACACTGAAGCTTTCTTT. Its translation is CASSMRGQNTEAFF. Combining the CDR3 with reference TRBV19 and TRBJ1-1 gives the whole variable domain DGGITQSPKYLFRKEGQNVTLSCEQNLNHDAMYWYRQDPGQGLRLIYYSQIVNDFQKGDIAEGYSVSREKKESFPLTVTSAQKNPTAFYLCASSMRGQNTEAFFGQGTRLTVV.

The rearrangement links TRBV11-2 to TRBJ2-5; TRBD1 matches at 9 bases. The germline V gene has CDR1 SGHAT and CDR2 FQNNGV. The CDR3 extends over 15 amino acids. Trimming removed 2 bases from V and 5 bases from J; junction bases left unmatched: 6. CDR3 in amino acids: CASSLNRGRTETQYF. The CDR3 region has the DNA TGTGCCAGCAGCTTAAACAGGGGGCGCACGGAGACCCAGTACTTC.

This chain links TRBV4-3 with TRBJ2-1; TRBD2 matches at 12 bases. The CDR3 consists of 17 residues. J lost 8 bases, V lost 4 bases, and 12 bases had no gene match. Germline V gene lookup returns CDR1 LGHNA and CDR2 YSLEER. The CDR3 DNA sequence: TGCGCCAGCAGCCCGTCCTTGGCTAGCGGGGGGGCCTATGAGCAGTTCTTC. Translation: CASSPSLASGGAYEQFF.

The V gene is TRBV27, the J gene TRBJ1-6; a possible D gene is TRBD1 (5 bases). The CDR3 totals 15 residues. The germline V and J ends were trimmed by 7 bases and 7 bases, with 17 bases remaining between them. The germline V gene has CDR1 MNHEY and CDR2 SMNVEV (reference sequence). CDR3 sequence: CASKRQPINNSPLHF. CDR3 bases: TGTGCCAGCAAACGACAGCCGATCAACAATTCACCCCTCCACTTT.

This clone has just one count. The CDR3, as DNA: TGTGCCAGCACCCCACGCGGACAGACCCTGGTGAACACTGAAGCTTTCTTT. This translates into CASTPRGQTLVNTEAFF. The chain uses TRBV5-4 and TRBJ1-1, with D possibly matching TRBD1 (6 bases). The CDR3 loop spans 17 amino acids. The germline V and J ends were trimmed by 6 bases and 0 bases, with 21 bases remaining between them. The germline V gene encodes CDR1 SGHNT and CDR2 YYREEE (reference sequence).

V usage is TRBV11-2 and J usage is TRBJ2-7; 8 bases fit TRBD1. Per the germline V gene, CDR1 is SGHAT and CDR2 is FQNNGV. The CDR3 has 15 amino acids. V trimming: 0 bases; J trimming: 2 bases; junction bases outside the gene matches: 3. CDR3 sequence (DNA): TGTGCCAGCAGCTTAGAAGGGACAGGCCCCTACGAGCAGTACTTC. This sequence encodes CASSLEGTGPYEQYF. The full variable domain, completed using reference TRBV11-2 and TRBJ2-7, is EAGVAQSPRYKIIEKRQSVAFWCNPISGHATLYWYQQILGQGPKLLIQFQNNGVVDDSQLPKDRFSAERLKGVDSTLKIQPAKLEDSAVYLCASSLEGTGPYEQYFGPGTRLTVT.

The J gene is TRBJ1-6, the V gene TRBV6-1; D possibly corresponds to TRBD1 (5 bases). Germline CDR1 reads MNHNS; CDR2 reads SASEGT. This CDR3 is built from 15 residues. Trimming shortened V by 0 bases and J by 6 bases, and 9 bases separated the two germline ends. CDR3 DNA: TGTGCCAGCAGTGAAGCGTCCAGGGCTAATTCACCCCTCCACTTT. This translates into CASSEASRANSPLHF.

The chain employs TRBV7-2 and TRBJ2-7, with 12 bases lining up with TRBD2. The CDR3 length is 16 residues. Germline CDR1 reads SGHTA; CDR2 reads FQGNSA. After removal of 0 bases from V and 2 bases from J, the junction contained 2 bases not matched to a gene. The CDR3, as DNA: TGTGCCAGCAGCTTAGCCTCTAGCGGGGGGGCCTACGAGCAGTACTTC. This gives the protein CASSLASSGGAYEQYF.

This rearrangement joins TRBV18 to TRBJ1-1; the D gene is possibly TRBD1 (6 bases). V was trimmed by 5 bases and J by 0 bases, leaving 16 bases between them. Germline V gene sequence: CDR1 KGHSH, CDR2 LQKENI. CDR3 size: 16 residues. This CDR3 is CASSAERGGLNTEAFF. Written as DNA, the CDR3 is TGTGCCAGCTCAGCAGAAAGGGGGGGCCTGAACACTGAAGCTTTCTTT.

V gene TRBV2 combines with J gene TRBJ2-6; tentatively, D is TRBD2 (7 bases). The CDR3 loop spans 16 amino acids. Germline-derived CDR1 and CDR2 are SNHLY and FYNNEI. The V gene lost 7 bases and the J gene lost 0 bases, with 13 bases spanning the gap. The DNA for the CDR3 is TGTGCCAGCAACACAGGGACTACCTCTGGGGCCAACGTCCTGACTTTC. This codes for CASNTGTTSGANVLTF.

Here the CDR3 reads CASSRGEKLFF. The CDR3 DNA reads as TGCGCCAGCAGCCGAGGGGAAAAACTGTTTTTT. V usage is TRBV5-1 and J usage is TRBJ1-4; D call uncertain. CDR1 and CDR2 (germline): SGHRS, YFSETQ. The CDR3 is made up of 11 amino acids. Trimming left V 4 bases short and J 8 bases short, with 6 bases between.

The chain employs TRBV6-5 and TRBJ1-1; D might be TRBD1 (5 bases). The V end lost 0 bases, the J end lost 1 base, and 12 bases lay between the germline ends. The CDR3 is made up of 16 amino acids. The V gene's germline CDR1 is MNHEY and CDR2 SVGAGI. CDR3 DNA: TGTGCCAGCAGTTACTCGTCCGGGGGTCGGAACACTGAAGCTTTCTTT. Amino acid sequence: CASSYSSGGRNTEAFF.

This chain links TRBV11-2 with TRBJ2-1; TRBD1 aligns across 8 bases. This CDR3 has 15 amino acids. Germline loops: CDR1 SGHAT, CDR2 FQNNGV. V shed 4 bases, J shed 3 bases, and the junction held 5 bases outside the gene matches. CDR3 bases: TGTGCCAGCAGCTCTGGACAGGGCCTCTACAATGAGCAGTTCTTC. Translated: CASSSGQGLYNEQFF.

The V call is TRBV4-1, the J call TRBJ1-3; tentatively, D is TRBD1 (6 bases). Deletions cut 2 bases from V and 1 base from J, with 9 bases between. The CDR3 totals 15 residues. Germline CDR1 reads MGHRA; CDR2 reads YSYEKL. CDR3: CASSQRTGSGNTIYF. CDR3 DNA: TGCGCCAGCAGCCAAAGAACAGGGTCTGGAAACACCATATATTTT.